This entry lists 32 T cell receptor beta chains sequenced from one sample in a study of cytomegalovirus exposure and HLA in healthy donors. Primers for the PCR totalled 60 Vbeta and 13 Jbeta. Only in-frame clones appear in the TCRdb table, and some are missing; sequencing was by immunoSEQ multiplex PCR. Here the sample spans about 83,000 clones, more than 65% being singletons. Sample: PBMCs. These receptors originate from a man in his 60s in good health and CMV-seronegative.

This chain connects TRBV7-9 to TRBJ2-7; a possible D gene is TRBD1 (5 bases). Trimming removed 3 bases from V and 5 bases from J, with 5 bases in between. This CDR3 region has 11 residues. CDR1 and CDR2 (germline): SEHNR, FQNEAQ (reference sequence). The CDR3 region is CASSFRDEQYF. The CDR3 bases are TGTGCCAGCAGCTTCAGGGACGAGCAGTACTTC.

The sample holds one count of this clone. The chain recombines TRBV5-4 with TRBJ2-3, with 9 bases fitting TRBD1. The J segment lost 1 base and the V segment lost 4 bases, leaving 7 bases of the junction unmatched. The CDR3 has 16 residues. CDR1 and CDR2 (germline): SGHNT, YYREEE (reference sequence). CDR3 DNA sequence: TGTGCCAGCAGCAAGCAGACAGGGGGGGGCACAGATACGCAGTATTTT. Its translation is CASSKQTGGGTDTQYF.

This clone was counted between two and nine times. This chain connects TRBV28 to TRBJ2-7; 9 positions match TRBD1. V lost 6 bases, J lost 3 bases, and 0 bases stayed unmatched. CDR1 is MDHEN, CDR2 SYDVKM, per germline. CDR3 length: 12 amino acids. The DNA of the CDR3 is TGTGCCAGCAGGGGACAGGGCTACGAGCAGTACTTC. Residues: CASRGQGYEQYF.

V gene TRBV7-2 combines with J gene TRBJ1-2; perhaps TRBD1 as D (5 bases). V lost 4 bases, J lost 4 bases, and 22 bases lay in between. This CDR3 has 17 amino acids. The germline CDR1 and CDR2 sequences are SGHTA and FQGNSA. The CDR3 bases are TGTGCCAGCAGCTATCGACCGGGTGGGGGGTCGGGCTATGGCTACACCTTC. Protein product: CASSYRPGGGSGYGYTF.

This chain joins TRBV25-1 and TRBJ2-1; no clear D. Trimming shortened V by 2 bases and J by 4 bases, and 12 bases separated the two germline ends. Germline CDR1 and CDR2: MGHDK and SYGVNS. CDR3 length equals 15 residues. Here the CDR3 reads CASSEAFPSYNEQFF. The CDR3 region has the DNA TGTGCCAGCAGTGAAGCCTTCCCCAGTTACAATGAGCAGTTCTTC.

CDR3 sequence: CASSLVGPGELFF. In nucleotides, the CDR3 is TGTGCCAGCAGCTTGGTGGGGCCCGGGGAGCTGTTTTTT. V and J are TRBV5-4 and TRBJ2-2; D perhaps matches TRBD1 (5 bases). The CDR3 consists of 13 residues. Germline V gene sequence: CDR1 SGHNT, CDR2 YYREEE (reference sequence). V gave up 0 bases and J gave up 6 bases, with 6 bases separating them.

CDR3 nucleotide sequence: TGCGCCAGCAGCCGGACTAGCGGGGAATACAATGAGCAGTTCTTC. This sequence encodes CASSRTSGEYNEQFF. The chain joins TRBV5-1 to TRBJ2-1; 12 bases line up with TRBD2. V dropped 4 bases and J dropped 4; count of bases not matched to a gene: 3. Germline lookup yields CDR1 SGHRS and CDR2 YFSETQ. There are 15 residues in the CDR3.

The chain employs TRBV6-5 and TRBJ2-3; D is uncertain. The length of the CDR3 is 14 residues. The germline V and J ends were trimmed by 8 bases and 0 bases, with 12 bases remaining between them. Germline values: CDR1 MNHEY, CDR2 SVGAGI. The CDR3 coding sequence is TGTGCCAGCGGAACGCGCGGCAGCACAGATACGCAGTATTTT. Its translation: CASGTRGSTDTQYF.

V is TRBV5-4 and J is TRBJ2-1; TRBD2 aligns across 11 bases. The CDR3 totals 15 residues. V dropped 4 bases and J dropped 9; count of bases not matched to a gene: 9. CDR1 is SGHNT, CDR2 YYREEE, per germline (reference sequence). The CDR3 sequence is CASSGVLAGVGEQFF. CDR3 in DNA: TGTGCCAGCAGCGGGGTACTAGCGGGAGTTGGTGAGCAGTTCTTC.

For this clone: The sample has other DNA sequences that encode this CDR3 too. The chain recombines TRBV5-1 with TRBJ2-3; TRBD2 matches 7 bases. Germline V gene data show CDR1 as SGHRS and CDR2 as YFSETQ. The CDR3 has 15 amino acids. J lost 5 bases, V lost 4 bases, and 10 bases had no gene match. The CDR3 DNA reads as TGCGCCAGCAGCCTGACGGGGGGACCCGAAGATACGCAGTATTTT. Translated: CASSLTGGPEDTQYF.

This chain links TRBV5-1 with TRBJ2-2, with 8 bases matching TRBD1. This CDR3 region has 17 residues. The germline V gene encodes CDR1 SGHRS and CDR2 YFSETQ. V trimming: 4 bases; J trimming: 2 bases; junction bases outside the gene matches: 10. Here the CDR3 reads CASSKTGGRGNTGELFF. The CDR3 DNA follows: TGCGCCAGCAGCAAAACAGGGGGTCGGGGAAACACCGGGGAGCTGTTTTTT. Drawing the rest from reference TRBV5-1 and TRBJ2-2, the complete variable domain is KAGVTQTPRYLIKTRGQQVTLSCSPISGHRSVSWYQQTPGQGLQFLFEYFSETQRNKGNFPGRFSGRQFSNSRSEMNVSTLELGDSALYLCASSKTGGRGNTGELFFGEGSRLTVL.

This chain joins TRBV6-1 and TRBJ1-2; maybe TRBD1 (5 bases). The CDR3 covers 16 residues. V lost 0 bases and J 4 bases, leaving 15 bases between the germline ends. Looked up from germline, CDR1 is MNHNS and CDR2 is SASEGT. The CDR3, as DNA: TGTGCCAGCAGTGAAGCTATGGAGACAGTCTTCTATGGCTACACCTTC. This translates into CASSEAMETVFYGYTF.

This sequence joins TRBV9 and TRBJ2-1, with D possibly TRBD2 on 6 matching bases. The CDR3 has 15 amino acids. The ends were cut back, 4 bases at V and 6 bases at J, with 17 bases in the middle. CDR1 and CDR2 from the germline V gene are SGDLS and YYNGEE. CDR3 DNA: TGTGCCAGCAGCTGGCGGGACTCTCCTGGCAATGAGCAGTTCTTC. Protein sequence: CASSWRDSPGNEQFF.

CDR3 sequence: CASRSQGETQYF. CDR3 sequence (DNA): TGCGCCAGCAGGTCCCAGGGGGAGACCCAGTACTTC. The V gene is TRBV5-1, the J gene TRBJ2-5; D might be TRBD1 (6 bases). The CDR3 consists of 12 residues. Trimming took off 5 bases at V and 5 bases at J, with 10 bases between the two ends. CDR1 and CDR2 from the germline V gene are SGHRS and YFSETQ. Variable domain in full (rest from reference TRBV5-1 and TRBJ2-5): KAGVTQTPRYLIKTRGQQVTLSCSPISGHRSVSWYQQTPGQGLQFLFEYFSETQRNKGNFPGRFSGRQFSNSRSEMNVSTLELGDSALYLCASRSQGETQYFGPGTRLLVL.

The chain uses TRBV11-2 and TRBJ2-1; possible D gene TRBD2, 6 bases. Germline CDR1 reads SGHAT; CDR2 reads FQNNGV. This CDR3 is 12 amino acids long. V was trimmed by 2 bases and J by 10 bases, leaving 9 bases between them. CDR3 amino acids: CASSLLAGEQFF. DNA of the CDR3: TGTGCCAGCAGCTTACTGGCGGGAGAGCAGTTCTTC.

J is TRBJ2-1 and V is TRBV25-1; 10 positions match TRBD2. CDR3 length: 15 residues. With 1 base clipped from V and 4 bases from J, the junction kept 1 base outside the gene matches. CDR1 and CDR2 (germline): MGHDK, SYGVNS. The CDR3 DNA sequence: TGTGCCAGCAGTGAATCACTAGCGGGATACAATGAGCAGTTCTTC. Residues: CASSESLAGYNEQFF.

A remark on this clone: The identical CDR3 is also encoded by other nucleotide sequences in the sample. The gene calls are TRBV7-2 and TRBJ2-3, with D uncertain. Per the germline V gene, CDR1 is SGHTA and CDR2 is FQGNSA. This CDR3 region has 14 residues. V lost 0 bases, J lost 1 base, and 5 bases lay in between. CDR3 sequence: CASSLAGGTDTQYF. CDR3 bases: TGTGCCAGCAGCTTAGCGGGCGGCACAGATACGCAGTATTTT.

The chain uses TRBV28 and TRBJ2-1; TRBD2 aligns across 7 bases. CDR3 length: 15 residues. Germline lookup yields CDR1 MDHEN and CDR2 SYDVKM. J was trimmed by 8 bases and V by 4 bases; bases with no gene match: 11. CDR3 in DNA: TGTGCCAGCAGTTCAAGAGCGGGAAACGTTCATGAGCAGTTCTTC. Encoded protein: CASSSRAGNVHEQFF.

This chain links TRBV19 with TRBJ2-5; the match to TRBD2 covers 8 bases. CDR3 length equals 14 residues. The V and J ends lost 6 bases and 5 bases, in that order; junction bases with no gene match: 8. CDR1 LNHDA and CDR2 SQIVND come from the germline V gene (reference sequence). The CDR3 region has the DNA TGTGCCAGTAGCCTACGGACTAGCACTGAGACCCAGTACTTC. It codes for CASSLRTSTETQYF.

The rearrangement uses TRBV5-1 and TRBJ1-5; 12 positions match TRBD1. CDR3 size: 17 residues. The V segment lost 4 bases and the J segment 0 bases; nucleotides outside the gene matches: 5. Germline V gives CDR1 SGHRS, CDR2 YFSETQ. The CDR3 reads CASSPGTGGHSNQPQHF. In nucleotides, the CDR3 is TGCGCCAGCAGCCCTGGGACAGGGGGCCATAGCAATCAGCCCCAGCATTTT.

The gene calls are TRBV4-1 and TRBJ1-1; no definite D call. With 1 base removed from V and 1 base from J, the gap between germline ends came to 10 bases. The CDR3 contains 15 residues. In germline, CDR1 is MGHRA, CDR2 YSYEKL. The CDR3 here is CASSQGATRNTEAFF. CDR3 nucleotides: TGCGCCAGCAGCCAAGGAGCGACTAGGAACACTGAAGCTTTCTTT.

The V and J genes are TRBV7-2 and TRBJ1-5, with TRBD1 as a possible D gene (6 bases). Trimming shortened V by 3 bases and J by 5 bases, and 8 bases separated the two germline ends. The CDR3 contains 13 residues. CDR1 is SGHTA and CDR2 is FQGNSA in the germline V gene. Here the CDR3 reads CASSFSGDQPQHF. The CDR3, as DNA: TGTGCCAGCAGCTTTTCAGGGGATCAGCCCCAGCATTTT.

This chain links TRBV9 with TRBJ2-2; D is perhaps TRBD1 (6 bases). The V gene's germline CDR1 is SGDLS and CDR2 YYNGEE. Trimming took off 7 bases at V and 3 bases at J, with 16 bases between the two ends. The CDR3 is 15 amino acids. CDR3 region: CASAGARTYTGELFF. The CDR3 DNA is TGTGCCAGCGCAGGGGCCAGGACTTACACCGGGGAGCTGTTTTTT.

The gene calls are TRBV11-2 and TRBJ2-5; 7 bases fit TRBD1. The J call may not be correct, given that the DNA end is closer to TRBJ2-7. The germline gives CDR1 SGHAT, CDR2 FQNNGV. This CDR3 spans 14 amino acids. The CDR3 region is CASSVRDRSYEQYF. The CDR3 nucleotides read TGTGCCAGCAGCGTCCGGGACAGATCCTACGAGCAGTACTTC.

The rearrangement joins TRBV4-3 to TRBJ1-4, with TRBD1 matching over 7 bases. The CDR3 spans 16 residues. Germline CDR1 and CDR2: LGHNA and YSLEER. The V segment lost 4 bases and the J segment 3 bases; nucleotides outside the gene matches: 8. The CDR3 protein is CASSPATTGANEKLFF. Written as DNA, the CDR3 is TGCGCCAGCAGCCCAGCCACCACAGGGGCTAATGAAAAACTGTTTTTT.

V and J are TRBV7-2 and TRBJ2-1, with 7 bases matching TRBD1. J was trimmed by 9 bases and V by 2 bases; bases with no gene match: 4. Germline V gene sequence: CDR1 SGHTA, CDR2 FQGNSA. CDR3 length equals 13 residues. CDR3 sequence (DNA): TGTGCCAGCAGCTTATCTGGGGACAGTGAGCAGTTCTTC. Residues: CASSLSGDSEQFF.

This rearrangement joins TRBV27 to TRBJ2-2; TRBD1 matches 7 bases. Germline lookup yields CDR1 MNHEY and CDR2 SMNVEV (reference sequence). The CDR3 is 17 amino acids. Losses at the gene ends were 4 bases for V and 0 bases for J; bases not matched to a gene: 8. CDR3 sequence reads: CASSSPRDSANTGELFF. DNA for the CDR3: TGTGCCAGCAGTTCTCCCCGGGACAGCGCGAACACCGGGGAGCTGTTTTTT.

This rearrangement joins TRBV6-6 to TRBJ1-4; possibly TRBD1 for D (6 bases). The germline gives CDR1 MNHNY, CDR2 SVGAGI (reference sequence). CDR3 length: 14 residues. Trimming stripped 6 bases from V and 3 bases from J, with 11 bases between. CDR3 protein: CASRNTGPNEKLFF. As DNA, the CDR3 is TGTGCCAGCAGAAATACAGGGCCTAATGAAAAACTGTTTTTT.

V gene TRBV14 combines with J gene TRBJ1-1; no reliable D call. Germline V gives CDR1 SGHDN, CDR2 FVKESK. The CDR3 has 13 residues. The V and J ends lost 4 bases and 0 bases respectively, with 6 bases between them. The CDR3 is CASSPRLNTEAFF. In nucleotides, the CDR3 is TGTGCCAGCAGCCCCAGGTTGAACACTGAAGCTTTCTTT.

This chain links TRBV11-2 with TRBJ2-3; 10 bases are a match to TRBD2. The germline V gene has CDR1 SGHAT and CDR2 FQNNGV. The CDR3 has 16 amino acids. Trimming at V came to 1 base and at J to 4 bases, leaving 5 bases not matched to a gene. CDR3 residues: CASSLVPSGSADTQYF. The CDR3 DNA follows: TGTGCCAGCAGCTTAGTCCCTAGCGGGAGCGCAGATACGCAGTATTTT.

This clone has just a few counts. V and J are TRBV7-9 and TRBJ2-6, with D unresolved. CDR1 is SEHNR and CDR2 is FQNEAQ in the germline V gene (reference sequence). The CDR3 is 18 residues long. V was cut by 1 base and J by 0 bases, with 13 bases left in between. CDR3: CASSLGALRRSGANVLTF. The CDR3 DNA reads as TGTGCCAGCAGCTTAGGGGCCCTACGACGCTCTGGGGCCAACGTCCTGACTTTC.

The genes are TRBV19 and TRBJ1-1, with TRBD1 as a possible D gene (6 bases). V dropped 6 bases and J dropped 3 bases, with 11 bases sitting between them. The CDR3 runs 13 residues. The V gene's germline CDR1 is LNHDA and CDR2 SQIVND (reference sequence). The chain's CDR3 is CASSQGRDTEAFF. The CDR3 DNA reads as TGTGCCAGTAGCCAGGGGCGGGACACTGAAGCTTTCTTT. Combining the CDR3 with reference TRBV19 and TRBJ1-1 gives the whole variable domain DGGITQSPKYLFRKEGQNVTLSCEQNLNHDAMYWYRQDPGQGLRLIYYSQIVNDFQKGDIAEGYSVSREKKESFPLTVTSAQKNPTAFYLCASSQGRDTEAFFGQGTRLTVV.